The clone carrying this T cell receptor (beta chain) was observed a handful of times. Its matching antigen is unknown. Sorted populations were all over 95% pure. The sample originates from a study of beta chain features in type 1 diabetes. Overall study findings and caveats: Sequencing used cDNA, and cells with high TCR expression could therefore be over-represented. PCR might preferentially amplify shorter templates, equally in patients and controls.

What was sequenced were expressed TCRB transcripts, since all of the isolated RNA had been reverse transcribed. Read counts averaged around 3.6 million for samples of naive, central memory and regulatory T cells. TCRdb keeps only in-frame clones here, not all; method: immunoSEQ multiplex PCR. Found here are 350,000 to 450,000 clones, around 15% of them singletons; the top ten hold more than 0.015%. Trimming at V came to 6 bases and at J to 0 bases, leaving 3 bases not matched to a gene. Germline CDR1 and CDR2: MNHEY and SMNVEV (reference sequence). The CDR3 extends over 14 amino acids. This receptor was taken from a woman aged 18 to 35 in good health. Sequenced sample: naive CD4+ T cells from blood. The V and J genes are TRBV27 and TRBJ2-3; TRBD1 matches at 7 bases. CDR3 sequence (DNA): TGTGCCAGCAGGGGACAGAAGAGCACAGATACGCAGTATTTT. This encodes CASRGQKSTDTQYF.